This TCR beta chain was recovered during a study of cytotoxic CD8 clonotypes in ibrutinib-treated CLL. On the study more broadly: The group held some 11 relapsed/refractory and 15 treatment-naive patients, with some 17 IGHV unmutated.

Some clones are missing from TCRdb's copy, which holds only in-frame ones; the method was immunoSEQ multiplex PCR. Here the sample spans some 30,000 clones, about 75% being singletons. This clone was counted between two and nine times. The sequences come from PBMCs, collected after 36 months of ibrutinib treatment. The sequence came from a human donor with chronic lymphocytic leukemia.

In DNA, the CDR3 is TGTGCCAGCAGCTTTAACAGGGATTCACCCCTCCACTTT. It encodes CASSFNRDSPLHF. The chain couples TRBV9 to TRBJ1-6; D possibly corresponds to TRBD1 (6 bases). Trimming shortened V by 4 bases and J by 8 bases, and 10 bases separated the two germline ends. The CDR3 is 13 amino acids. Germline V CDR1 and CDR2: SGDLS, YYNGEE.